This section outlines one TCR beta chain sequence together with its context. As yet, its antigen is unknown. This may come from a read error, since a much larger clone is one base off. This entry belongs to a study of T-cell memory formation after mild COVID-19. Broader study findings: Later expanders leaned CD4+, whereas day 15 to 85 contracting clones were balanced CD4/CD8. The CD4+ clones that contracted clustered mainly within CM and EM, and the CD8+ clones concentrated in EMRA.

This CDR3 is 11 amino acids long. TCRdb processed the 5' RACE reads anew with MiXCR; each CDR3 protein has one entry. The sample includes over 500,000 distinct CDR3 sequences, 17% of them seen just once. The TCR comes from an adult woman who had mild COVID-19 (a few samples of this study predate the infection). Cell type and time point are not known. The chain uses TRBV12-3 or TRBV12-4 and TRBJ1-1; D is unresolved. Material for sequencing was PBMCs or a T cell subset sorted from them (not recorded which). DNA of the CDR3: TGTGCCAGCAGCCAGAACGCTGAAGCTTTCTTT. Protein product: CASSQNAEAFF.